Given below is one TCR beta chain in context. The data originate from a study of blood T cell repertoires in COVID-19. Study summary: The United States, Italy and Spain supplied acute and convalescent COVID-19 samples.

The CDR3 length is 21 residues. Authors' processing steps: Reference gene primer amplification gave nucleated cell count estimates. Libraries were prepared by immunoSEQ multiplex PCR; TCRdb keeps only in-frame clonotypes and omits some of them. D and trimming were read from the DNA, whereas the V and J calls and clone size are those reported in that table. The repertoire holds about 230,000 clones, nearly 90% seen once, with 3% to 4% in the top ten. The sequencing sample was made of PBMCs or T cells enriched from blood (not recorded which). J is TRBJ2-7 and V is TRBV21-1; the table's D call of TRBD1 was not tested on the DNA. TRBV21-1 has pseudogene status. The receptor's source is a young woman with acute COVID-19. CDR3 nucleotides: TGTGCCAGCAGCAAAGAGGGGCGACAGGGACAGGGGCGCCCCGTGATCTACGAGCAGTACTTC. Amino acids: CASSKEGRQGQGRPVIYEQYF.